The 7 T cell receptor beta chains given below trace back to one sample, sequenced in a study of blood T cell repertoires in COVID-19. The repertoire was sequenced with immunoSEQ multiplex PCR; TCRdb's copy has only in-frame clones and lacks some. Of under 200,000 clones in the sample, roughly 91% were seen once. Sequences were obtained from peripheral blood. Every receptor here comes from a man younger than 35 with acute or convalescent COVID-19.

The genes are TRBV11-2 and TRBJ2-1; TRBD1 agrees at 7 bases. Trimming took 5 bases from V and 2 from J; bases not matched to a gene: 6. The CDR3 spans 15 residues. The germline CDR1 and CDR2 sequences are SGHAT and FQNNGV. CDR3 nucleotides: TGTGCCAGCAGCGTTAACAGGGGCGCCTACAATGAGCAGTTCTTC. This gives the protein CASSVNRGAYNEQFF. The entire variable domain, with the rest obtained from reference TRBV11-2 and TRBJ2-1, is as follows: EAGVAQSPRYKIIEKRQSVAFWCNPISGHATLYWYQQILGQGPKLLIQFQNNGVVDDSQLPKDRFSAERLKGVDSTLKIQPAKLEDSAVYLCASSVNRGAYNEQFFGPGTRLTVL.

The V gene is TRBV3-1 (or the pseudogene TRBV3-2), the J gene TRBJ2-7, with D uncertain. Germline-derived CDR1 and CDR2 are LGHDT and YNNKEL (reference sequence). Deletions cut 1 base from V and 0 bases from J, with 7 bases between. The CDR3 runs 14 residues. The CDR3 coding sequence is TGTGCCAGCAGCCAAGGCGCTAGCTCCTACGAGCAGTACTTC. It translates to CASSQGASSYEQYF.

This clone was picked up a small number of times. Written as DNA, the CDR3 is TGTGCCAGCAGTGTTTCATCAGATAGCAATCAGCCCCAGCATTTT. Its protein is CASSVSSDSNQPQHF. The J gene is TRBJ1-5, the V gene TRBV2, with unresolved D. The length of the CDR3 is 15 residues. Germline V gene lookup returns CDR1 SNHLY and CDR2 FYNNEI. The V gene lost 4 bases and the J gene lost 0 bases, with 10 bases spanning the gap.

The chain links TRBV29-1 to TRBJ1-2; 7 bases map to TRBD1. CDR1 and CDR2 (germline): SQVTM, ANQGSEA. The V segment lost 6 bases and the J segment 1 base; nucleotides outside the gene matches: 5. This CDR3 region has 13 residues. In DNA form, the CDR3 reads TGCAGCGTCTCGACAGGGTTTAACTATGGCTACACCTTC. This encodes CSVSTGFNYGYTF.

V gene TRBV10-1 combines with J gene TRBJ2-7, with a tentative D call TRBD2 (6 bases). Germline CDR1 and CDR2: WNHNN and SYGVQD (reference sequence). Trimming removed 6 bases at V and 3 bases at J, with 9 bases between. The CDR3 consists of 12 residues. Here the CDR3 DNA reads TGCGCCAGCAGCATTAGCGGCTACGAGCAGTACTTC. Translation gives CASSISGYEQYF.

The J gene is TRBJ1-1, the V gene TRBV27, with unresolved D. The CDR3 contains 14 residues. The ends were cut back, 3 bases at V and 1 base at J, with 9 bases in the middle. Germline V gene data show CDR1 as MNHEY and CDR2 as SMNVEV (reference sequence). The CDR3 loop is CASSFRSKNTEAFF. The DNA of the CDR3 is TGTGCCAGCAGTTTTCGGAGTAAGAACACTGAAGCTTTCTTT.

The rearrangement uses TRBV5-1 and TRBJ2-7; maybe TRBD2 (6 bases). V was cut by 1 base and J by 7 bases, with 15 bases left in between. This CDR3 is built from 14 residues. Per the germline V gene, CDR1 is SGHRS and CDR2 is YFSETQ. Here the CDR3 reads CASSLTSIADEQYF. CDR3 bases: TGCGCCAGCAGCTTGACGTCGATAGCGGATGAGCAGTACTTC.